This entry features one T cell receptor beta chain sequence. Its target is unknown. The data originate from a study of OX40 agonist ivuxolimab in advanced cancers. Study-wide context: Ivuxolimab is a fully human IgG2 antibody that activates OX40 (CD134).

Study outcomes and limitations: Near-lowest levels of clonal expansion characterized partial responders at 0.1-3.0 mg/kg.

Produced via immunoSEQ multiplex PCR; TCRdb's table is partial and in-frame only. The sample has around 68,000 clones; 87% are singletons. The CDR3 spans 15 residues. Germline V lookup: CDR1 SGHDT, CDR2 YYEEEE. Trimming removed 4 bases from V and 2 bases from J, with 13 bases in between. The chain carries TRBV5-6 and TRBJ1-5; D gene unclear. Sequenced here: CD4+ or CD8+ T cells sorted from blood, sampled in a trial of the OX40 agonist ivuxolimab. The TCR was taken from an adult with an advanced solid tumor such as melanoma, head and neck, liver or kidney cancer. CDR3 sequence reads: CASSAVTEGNQPQHF. CDR3 nucleotides: TGTGCCAGCAGCGCGGTTACAGAGGGCAATCAGCCCCAGCATTTT.